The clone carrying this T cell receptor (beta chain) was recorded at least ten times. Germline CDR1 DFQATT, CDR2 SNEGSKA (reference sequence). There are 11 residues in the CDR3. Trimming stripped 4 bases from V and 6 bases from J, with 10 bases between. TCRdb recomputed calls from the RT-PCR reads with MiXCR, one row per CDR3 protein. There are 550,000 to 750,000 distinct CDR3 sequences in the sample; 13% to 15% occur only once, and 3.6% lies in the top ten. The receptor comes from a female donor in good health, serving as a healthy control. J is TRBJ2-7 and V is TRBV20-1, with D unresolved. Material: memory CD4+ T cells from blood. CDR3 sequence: CSAKGQLEQYF. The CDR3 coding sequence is TGCAGTGCTAAGGGTCAGCTCGAGCAGTACTTC.